This paragraph reports one TCR beta chain. What it binds is unknown. Before any sequencing was done, the ViraFEST assay used viral peptide pools to expand antigen-specific CD4+ T cells. Culturing for about ten days preceded CD4+ T cell isolation. Negative nucleocapsid antibody tests before and after vaccination confirmed no previous SARS-CoV-2 infection. A half-medium replacement with IL-2 medium was carried out on days 3 and 7. The data were produced by immunoSEQ multiplex PCR, yet TCRdb's version contains in-frame clones alone and is incomplete. The sample has tens of thousands of clones, under 70% seen once; the top ten hold about 26%. This sample stems from a study of vaccination effects on CD4 cells after COVID-19. Study-level results: In the late period after vaccination, infection- and vaccine-induced clones contracted markedly. Common cold coronavirus cross-reactivity was shown by only 1 of 255 vaccine-induced clones in healthy vaccinees.

Trimming removed 0 bases from V and 4 bases from J, with 5 bases in between. Germline lookup yields CDR1 SGHRS and CDR2 YFSETQ. This CDR3 has 14 residues. The chain is built from TRBV5-1 and TRBJ2-6; D not resolved. The sample here was CD4+ T cells from PBMCs cultured with HCoV-OC43 spike peptides, taken before COVID-19 vaccination. Subset described: HCoV-OC43 spike overlapping peptide pool stimulation. The TCR sequence derives from a human donor who received a COVID-19 vaccine. The CDR3 reads CASSLENGANVLTF. In nucleotides, the CDR3 is TGCGCCAGCAGCTTGGAAAACGGGGCCAACGTCCTGACTTTC.